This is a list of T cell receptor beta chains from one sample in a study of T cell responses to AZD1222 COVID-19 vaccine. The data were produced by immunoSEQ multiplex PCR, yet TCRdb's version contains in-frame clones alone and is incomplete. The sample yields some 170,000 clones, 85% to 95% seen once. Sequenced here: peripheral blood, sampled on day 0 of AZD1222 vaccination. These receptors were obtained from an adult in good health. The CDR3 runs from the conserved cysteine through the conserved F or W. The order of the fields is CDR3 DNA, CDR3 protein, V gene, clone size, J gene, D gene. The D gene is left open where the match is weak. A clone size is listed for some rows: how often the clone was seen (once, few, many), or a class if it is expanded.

cdr3_nt: TGTGCCAGCGGGAGGGGCTCCTATAATTCACCCCTCCACTTT
cdr3_aa: CASGRGSYNSPLHF
v_call: TRBV2
clone_size: .
j_call: TRBJ1-6
d_call: .

cdr3_nt: TGCGCCAGCAGCTCCCGCGGGGGGGAGAACACCGGGGAGCTGTTTTTT
cdr3_aa: CASSSRGGENTGELFF
v_call: TRBV4-1
clone_size: once
j_call: TRBJ2-2
d_call: TRBD2

cdr3_nt: TGTGCCAGCAGCTTGGTTCGCGGGGAAGAGACCCAGTACTTC
cdr3_aa: CASSLVRGEETQYF
v_call: TRBV5-6
clone_size: .
j_call: TRBJ2-5
d_call: .

cdr3_nt: TGTGCCAGCAGTCAAGGACTAGCGGGCTACAATGAGCAGTTCTTC
cdr3_aa: CASSQGLAGYNEQFF
v_call: TRBV2
clone_size: .
j_call: TRBJ2-1
d_call: TRBD2

cdr3_nt: TGTGCCAGCGGACGAATGCAATACGAGCAGTACTTC
cdr3_aa: CASGRMQYEQYF
v_call: TRBV10-3
clone_size: .
j_call: TRBJ2-7
d_call: .

cdr3_nt: TGCGCCAGCCTCAACATAGGGGAGGGGACCTATTCACCCCTCCACTTT
cdr3_aa: CASLNIGEGTYSPLHF
v_call: TRBV4-1
clone_size: .
j_call: TRBJ1-6
d_call: .

cdr3_nt: TGTGCCAGCAGCTTAGGGGGCAGGCCATACGAGCAGTACTTC
cdr3_aa: CASSLGGRPYEQYF
v_call: TRBV13
clone_size: .
j_call: TRBJ2-7
d_call: .

cdr3_nt: TGTGCCAGCAGCTTAGGTGTCAGCACAGAGGGTAACACTGAAGCTTTCTTT
cdr3_aa: CASSLGVSTEGNTEAFF
v_call: TRBV7-9
clone_size: .
j_call: TRBJ1-1
d_call: .

cdr3_nt: TGTGCCAGCAGTGAAATGAGCGGGGGGAAGACCCAGTACTTC
cdr3_aa: CASSEMSGGKTQYF
v_call: TRBV2
clone_size: .
j_call: TRBJ2-5
d_call: TRBD2

cdr3_nt: TGTGCCAGCAGCCTCCACGAAGGGGGCGATGAGCAGTTCTTC
cdr3_aa: CASSLHEGGDEQFF
v_call: TRBV6-5
clone_size: .
j_call: TRBJ2-1
d_call: TRBD1

cdr3_nt: TGTGCCAGCAGTTTCATCGCGGGGCCCGGTGAGCAGTACTTC
cdr3_aa: CASSFIAGPGEQYF
v_call: TRBV2
clone_size: .
j_call: TRBJ2-7
d_call: .

cdr3_nt: TGTGCCAGCAGTTACTTGGTGCACACTGAAGCTTTCTTT
cdr3_aa: CASSYLVHTEAFF
v_call: TRBV6-5
clone_size: .
j_call: TRBJ1-1
d_call: .

cdr3_nt: TGTGCCAGCAGTGGAAGTTTAATTTCGCGCCATAATTCACCCCTCCACTTT
cdr3_aa: CASSGSLISRHNSPLHF
v_call: TRBV25-1
clone_size: .
j_call: TRBJ1-6
d_call: .

cdr3_nt: TGTGCCAGCAGTTTTAGCAGGGGCTATTTGATATCCTATAATTCACCCCTCCACTTT
cdr3_aa: CASSFSRGYLISYNSPLHF
v_call: TRBV28
clone_size: .
j_call: TRBJ1-6
d_call: .

cdr3_nt: TGTGCCACCAGCAGAGGGGGTCAGCCCCAGCATTTT
cdr3_aa: CATSRGGQPQHF
v_call: TRBV15
clone_size: .
j_call: TRBJ1-5
d_call: .

cdr3_nt: TGTGCCAGCAGCTTAGAGAAGAGCTCCTATAATTCACCCCTCCACTTT
cdr3_aa: CASSLEKSSYNSPLHF
v_call: TRBV7-9
clone_size: .
j_call: TRBJ1-6
d_call: .

cdr3_nt: TGCAGCGTTGAGAGACCGGGCGACAGGGGCGAGCAGTACTTC
cdr3_aa: CSVERPGDRGEQYF
v_call: TRBV29-1
clone_size: many
j_call: TRBJ2-7
d_call: TRBD1

cdr3_nt: TGTGCCTCGATCGCGAGGGGCTCCTACAATGAGCAGTTCTTC
cdr3_aa: CASIARGSYNEQFF
v_call: TRBV6-5
clone_size: .
j_call: TRBJ2-1
d_call: .

cdr3_nt: TGCGCCAGCAACTCTGTTGACGGGACAGGGGTGACCGGGGAGCTGTTTTTT
cdr3_aa: CASNSVDGTGVTGELFF
v_call: TRBV5-1
clone_size: once
j_call: TRBJ2-2
d_call: TRBD1

cdr3_nt: TGTGCCAGCTCCGTCGCGAGCGGGGAGCTGTTTTTT
cdr3_aa: CASSVASGELFF
v_call: TRBV18
clone_size: .
j_call: TRBJ2-2
d_call: .

cdr3_nt: TGCGCCAGCAGCCAAGAGGGACACGCTAACTATGGCTACACCTTC
cdr3_aa: CASSQEGHANYGYTF
v_call: TRBV4-1
clone_size: .
j_call: TRBJ1-2
d_call: .

cdr3_nt: TGTGCCAGCATATCACAGTCAATGAACACTGAAGCTTTCTTT
cdr3_aa: CASISQSMNTEAFF
v_call: TRBV6-5
clone_size: .
j_call: TRBJ1-1
d_call: .

cdr3_nt: TGCGCCAGCAGCCAGGGACTGGCAACAGATACGCAGTATTTT
cdr3_aa: CASSQGLATDTQYF
v_call: TRBV5-1
clone_size: .
j_call: TRBJ2-3
d_call: .

cdr3_nt: TGCAGCGTGGCTCGGACAGGGGTTCCGAAAGCTTTCTTT
cdr3_aa: CSVARTGVPKAFF
v_call: TRBV29-1
clone_size: .
j_call: TRBJ1-1
d_call: TRBD1

cdr3_nt: TGTGCCAGCAGTCCTGGACGGGGGCTGGGCTACACCTTC
cdr3_aa: CASSPGRGLGYTF
v_call: TRBV6-5
clone_size: once
j_call: TRBJ1-2
d_call: .

cdr3_nt: TGTGCCAGCAGCTTAGCGCGATCCGGGGAGCTGTTTTTT
cdr3_aa: CASSLARSGELFF
v_call: TRBV7-9
clone_size: .
j_call: TRBJ2-2
d_call: .

cdr3_nt: TGTGCCAGCAGCCCGGACAGAGCCTACGAGCAGTACTTC
cdr3_aa: CASSPDRAYEQYF
v_call: TRBV6-5
clone_size: .
j_call: TRBJ2-7
d_call: .

cdr3_nt: TGTGCCAGCAGCTTAGGGGGGCCCAGTTCCGGAGAGCAGTACTTC
cdr3_aa: CASSLGGPSSGEQYF
v_call: TRBV7-2
clone_size: once
j_call: TRBJ2-7
d_call: .

cdr3_nt: TGTGCCTGGAAATTAGCGGGGGGAGCCACAGATACGCAGTATTTT
cdr3_aa: CAWKLAGGATDTQYF
v_call: TRBV30
clone_size: .
j_call: TRBJ2-3
d_call: TRBD2

cdr3_nt: TGTGCCAGCAGGGACTATCCCGCCACAGATACGCAGTATTTT
cdr3_aa: CASRDYPATDTQYF
v_call: TRBV6-5
clone_size: .
j_call: TRBJ2-3
d_call: .

cdr3_nt: TGTGCCAGCAGTTTCGTTGGAAACACCATATATTTT
cdr3_aa: CASSFVGNTIYF
v_call: TRBV12-3/TRBV12-4
clone_size: .
j_call: TRBJ1-3
d_call: .

cdr3_nt: TGTGCCAGCAGCCCACAGGGGGCCAGGGGACGGGGCTACACCTTC
cdr3_aa: CASSPQGARGRGYTF
v_call: TRBV3-1/TRBV3-2
clone_size: .
j_call: TRBJ1-2
d_call: TRBD1

cdr3_nt: TGTGCCAGCTCAGGGAAAGGACAGGCAGGGGCCTACGAGCAGTACTTC
cdr3_aa: CASSGKGQAGAYEQYF
v_call: TRBV18
clone_size: .
j_call: TRBJ2-7
d_call: TRBD1

cdr3_nt: TGTGCCAGCAACCCCCAATCAGGAGGGTCCAATGAGCAGTTCTTC
cdr3_aa: CASNPQSGGSNEQFF
v_call: TRBV6-5
clone_size: once
j_call: TRBJ2-1
d_call: .

cdr3_nt: TGTGCCAGCAGCTCCAGGTTGGGGTCTGGCTACACCTTC
cdr3_aa: CASSSRLGSGYTF
v_call: TRBV7-2
clone_size: once
j_call: TRBJ1-2
d_call: .

cdr3_nt: TGTGCCAGCAGCCACGAGTCATCGGAGCAGTTCTTC
cdr3_aa: CASSHESSEQFF
v_call: TRBV11-2
clone_size: .
j_call: TRBJ2-1
d_call: .

cdr3_nt: TGTGCCAGCTCACCACCGGAGTTGAGAGGGTTGAACACTGAAGCTTTCTTT
cdr3_aa: CASSPPELRGLNTEAFF
v_call: TRBV18
clone_size: .
j_call: TRBJ1-1
d_call: .

cdr3_nt: TGTGCCAGCAGCCAGGGTTGGCCCGACGAGCAGTACTTC
cdr3_aa: CASSQGWPDEQYF
v_call: TRBV3-1/TRBV3-2
clone_size: .
j_call: TRBJ2-7
d_call: .

cdr3_nt: TGTGCCAGCAGTTTAACCAGCTGGTACGAGCAGTACTTC
cdr3_aa: CASSLTSWYEQYF
v_call: TRBV12-3/TRBV12-4
clone_size: .
j_call: TRBJ2-7
d_call: .

cdr3_nt: TGTGCCAGCTCACCAGCGGCTGGAGGGACTGAAGCTTTCTTT
cdr3_aa: CASSPAAGGTEAFF
v_call: TRBV18
clone_size: .
j_call: TRBJ1-1
d_call: .

cdr3_nt: TGTGCCAGCAGTTACTCGGGGCACTTACAAGCTTTCTTT
cdr3_aa: CASSYSGHLQAFF
v_call: TRBV6-5
clone_size: once
j_call: TRBJ1-1
d_call: .

cdr3_nt: TGCGCCAGCAGCTTTCAGGGGGCGGAAGGCTACACCTTC
cdr3_aa: CASSFQGAEGYTF
v_call: TRBV5-1
clone_size: .
j_call: TRBJ1-2
d_call: TRBD1

cdr3_nt: TGCGCCAGCACGAGCTCCCAAGAGACCCAGTACTTC
cdr3_aa: CASTSSQETQYF
v_call: TRBV5-1
clone_size: once
j_call: TRBJ2-5
d_call: .

cdr3_nt: TGCGCCAGCAGCCATCCGACAGGGGGGTTTGGGGTCAATCAGCCCCAGCATTTT
cdr3_aa: CASSHPTGGFGVNQPQHF
v_call: TRBV4-1
clone_size: .
j_call: TRBJ1-5
d_call: TRBD1

cdr3_nt: TGTGCCAGCAGGCCCGATTTGGGCAGACCCCATGAAAAACTGTTTTTT
cdr3_aa: CASRPDLGRPHEKLFF
v_call: TRBV2
clone_size: .
j_call: TRBJ1-4
d_call: .

cdr3_nt: TGTGCCAGCAGCTTGGCCTGGGGACGGAGCTCTCGGGAGCAGTACTTC
cdr3_aa: CASSLAWGRSSREQYF
v_call: TRBV5-6
clone_size: .
j_call: TRBJ2-7
d_call: .

cdr3_nt: TGTGCCAGCAGCTTCGGACCTGGAAACACCATATATTTT
cdr3_aa: CASSFGPGNTIYF
v_call: TRBV7-9
clone_size: .
j_call: TRBJ1-3
d_call: .

cdr3_nt: TGTGCCAGCAGTGAGGGAGATCTCGGGGGTCAGCCCCAGCATTTT
cdr3_aa: CASSEGDLGGQPQHF
v_call: TRBV6-1
clone_size: .
j_call: TRBJ1-5
d_call: .

cdr3_nt: TGTGCCAGCAGCCAAGGTCACGGCAATGGCTACACCTTC
cdr3_aa: CASSQGHGNGYTF
v_call: TRBV3-1/TRBV3-2
clone_size: .
j_call: TRBJ1-2
d_call: .

cdr3_nt: TGTGCCAGCAGCTTGGGACTGGCGGGCGAGCAGTACTTC
cdr3_aa: CASSLGLAGEQYF
v_call: TRBV5-5
clone_size: once
j_call: TRBJ2-7
d_call: .

cdr3_nt: TGCAGTGCTAGTATAGGGAATCAGCCCCAGCATTTT
cdr3_aa: CSASIGNQPQHF
v_call: TRBV20-1
clone_size: once
j_call: TRBJ1-5
d_call: .

cdr3_nt: TGTGCCAGTCATAAGCAGGTCGAACGGGGGACTGAAGCTTTCTTT
cdr3_aa: CASHKQVERGTEAFF
v_call: TRBV6-5
clone_size: once
j_call: TRBJ1-1
d_call: .